The 3 T cell receptor beta chains listed next were all sequenced from one sample in a study of blood T cell repertoires in COVID-19. Here immunoSEQ multiplex PCR was the method, and the copy in TCRdb shows in-frame clones only, minus some. The profile shows 150,000 to 200,000 clones, just over 85% of them singletons. The specimen sequenced was peripheral blood. The receptors were gathered from a man aged 55-75 years with acute or convalescent COVID-19.

This chain links TRBV24-1 with TRBJ2-7, with 9 bases lining up with TRBD1. V shed 2 bases and J 5 bases; nucleotides not matched to a gene: 6. The germline V gene has CDR1 KGHDR and CDR2 SFDVKD. The CDR3 has 15 amino acids. CDR3 sequence reads: CATSDSSGTGNEQYF. CDR3 bases: TGTGCCACCAGTGATTCCTCCGGGACAGGGAACGAGCAGTACTTC.

The CDR3 DNA follows: TGTGCCATCCGGCGAGAGGGGACAGGGGAGACTGAAGCTTTCTTT. Encoded protein: CAIRREGTGETEAFF. V gene TRBV7-9 combines with J gene TRBJ1-1, with 10 bases that match TRBD1. There are 15 residues in the CDR3. Trimming removed 10 bases from V and 5 bases from J; junction bases left unmatched: 13. In germline, CDR1 is SEHNR, CDR2 FQNEAQ (reference sequence).

CDR3 sequence (DNA): TGTGCCTGGAGTGTGGGGACAGGCTATGGCTACACCTTC. Translating it yields CAWSVGTGYGYTF. This sequence joins TRBV30 and TRBJ1-2; 8 bases are a match to TRBD1. The germline CDR1 and CDR2 sequences are GTSNPN and SVGIG (reference sequence). The CDR3 runs to 13 residues. J gave up 4 bases and V 0 bases, and 1 base lay outside the gene matches.